This TCR beta chain was sequenced during a study of OX40 agonist ivuxolimab in advanced cancers. Background on the study: Ivuxolimab was administered intravenously to patients at 0.01 to 10 mg/kg every 2 weeks.

Study results and limitations: Among some nonresponders, normalized T-cell clonal expansion was also low. The antigen specificity of the peripheral T cells (those that were expanded) was not determined. On average, CD8+ T cells showed a greater number of expanded clones than CD4+.

Points on this clone: The antigen remains unidentified. One end of the junction does not line up with germline, which may come from a read error.

This CDR3 comprises 15 residues. Germline V gives CDR1 SEHNR, CDR2 FQNEAQ (reference sequence). The table came from immunoSEQ multiplex PCR; TCRdb's copy has only in-frame clones and leaves some out. The sample lists tens of thousands of clones, over 75% occurring once. The source is an adult with an advanced solid tumor such as melanoma, head and neck, liver or kidney cancer. The chain has TRBV7-9 and TRBJ2-2; 10 positions agree with TRBD2. The specimen comprised CD4+ or CD8+ T cells sorted from blood, sampled in a trial of the OX40 agonist ivuxolimab. The CDR3: CASRFQAGGAGELFF. CDR3 bases: TGTGCCAGCCGCTTCCAAGCGGGAGGGGCCGGGGAGCTGTTTTTT. Filled out from reference TRBV7-9 and TRBJ2-2, the complete variable domain reads DTGVSQNPRHKITKRGQNVTFRCDPISEHNRLYWYRQTLGQGPEFLTYFQNEAQLEKSRLLSDRFSAERPKGSFSTLEIQRTEQGDSAMYLCASRFQAGGAGELFFGEGSRLTVL.